A single sample is the source of the 18 T cell receptor beta chains below, sequenced in a study of OX40 agonist ivuxolimab in advanced cancers. Using immunoSEQ multiplex PCR, the repertoire was profiled, and TCRdb retains in-frame clones only, with some absent. This table has about 46,000 clones, about 91% appearing once. The sample in question was CD4+ or CD8+ T cells sorted from blood, obtained in a trial of the OX40 agonist ivuxolimab. These receptors were collected from an adult with an advanced solid tumor such as melanoma, head and neck, liver or kidney cancer.

The gene calls are TRBV7-9 and TRBJ2-7; a possible D gene is TRBD1 (5 bases). V lost 1 base and J lost 5, with 12 bases in between. The germline gives CDR1 SEHNR, CDR2 FQNEAQ (reference sequence). This CDR3 comprises 14 residues. The CDR3 loop is CASSLGQGMNEQYV. The CDR3 nucleotides read TGTGCCAGCAGCTTAGGGCAGGGTATGAACGAGCAGTACGTC.

This chain links TRBV5-1 with TRBJ1-1; D gene ambiguous. Germline CDR1 is SGHRS and CDR2 is YFSETQ. The CDR3 extends over 12 amino acids. Trimming pared 4 bases from V and 8 bases from J, leaving 12 bases between. The CDR3 DNA follows: TGCGCCAGCAGCATATCGGCCCAGGAAGCTTTCTTT. Protein sequence: CASSISAQEAFF.

This clone was seen once. The chain carries TRBV13 and TRBJ2-1, with D tentatively TRBD1 (5 bases). Between the trimmed V and J ends, which lost 2 bases and 0 bases, there was a span of 8 bases. CDR3 length: 15 amino acids. Germline-derived CDR1 and CDR2 are PRHDT and FYEKMQ (reference sequence). In DNA form, the CDR3 reads TGTGCCAGCAGCTTAAGACAGATCTCCTACAATGAGCAGTTCTTC. Its protein product is CASSLRQISYNEQFF.

The V call is TRBV28, the J call TRBJ2-1; D unclear. Trimming cost V 6 bases and J 4 bases, with 10 bases left between them. The CDR3 consists of 13 residues. The germline gives CDR1 MDHEN, CDR2 SYDVKM. The CDR3 nucleotides read TGTGCCAGCAGGCTCGCCGCGTACAATGAGCAGTTCTTC. This translates into CASRLAAYNEQFF.

This sequence joins TRBV28 and TRBJ2-7; either TRBD1 or TRBD2 may fit D (7 bases each). Deletions cut 3 bases from V and 3 bases from J, with 18 bases between. This CDR3 comprises 16 residues. Germline loops: CDR1 MDHEN, CDR2 SYDVKM. The CDR3 bases are TGTGCCAGCAGTTTCAGGGGGGAGGGCCGGTACTACGAGCAGTACTTC. It codes for CASSFRGEGRYYEQYF.

This rearrangement joins TRBV6-5 to TRBJ2-5; 8 bases are a match to TRBD1. This CDR3 is built from 15 residues. V lost 2 bases to trimming and J lost 1 base; unmatched junction nucleotides: 3. Germline CDR1 is MNHEY and CDR2 is SVGAGI. The CDR3 loop reads CASSYGTGPQETQYF. CDR3 DNA sequence: TGTGCCAGCAGTTACGGGACAGGCCCCCAAGAGACCCAGTACTTC.

By sample fraction, this clone is medium-sized. The chain joins TRBV7-2 to TRBJ1-2; D is ambiguous. The germline gives CDR1 SGHTA, CDR2 FQGNSA. There are 14 residues in the CDR3. V gave up 3 bases and J gave up 4 bases, with 12 bases separating them. CDR3 nucleotide sequence: TGTGCCAGCAGCTTCCAATCCCAGCTCTATGGCTACACCTTC. Its protein product is CASSFQSQLYGYTF.

This CDR3 is CASSRDRDPGNTIYF. Written as DNA, the CDR3 is TGTGCCAGCAGCCGGGACAGGGACCCTGGAAACACCATATATTTT. This chain links TRBV4-2 with TRBJ1-3; TRBD1 matches at 9 bases. This CDR3 contains 15 residues. CDR1 and CDR2 (germline): LGHNA, YNFKEQ. Germline trimming cut 4 bases from V and 2 bases from J; bases unmatched to any gene: 3.

This chain connects TRBV7-3 to TRBJ2-3; 8 bases fit TRBD2. V dropped 5 bases and J dropped 3; count of bases not matched to a gene: 7. Germline assignment: CDR1 SGHTA and CDR2 FQGTGA. The CDR3 extends over 15 amino acids. The CDR3 nucleotides read TGTGCCAGCAGCGACGGACTAGCCAAGACAGATACGCAGTATTTT. Translated, it gives CASSDGLAKTDTQYF.

The chain employs TRBV6-6 and TRBJ2-7; 7 nucleotides line up with TRBD2. Per germline, CDR1 MNHNY and CDR2 SVGAGI (reference sequence). The CDR3 length is 16 residues. With V trimmed by 2 bases and J by 3 bases, 10 bases remained unmatched. In nucleotides, the CDR3 is TGTGCCAGCAGTTACCCCCCTGTGGGGGGGATCTACGAGCAGTACTTC. Protein sequence: CASSYPPVGGIYEQYF.

The chain recombines TRBV9 with TRBJ2-1; D is possibly TRBD2 (6 bases). Trimming removed 0 bases from V and 4 bases from J, with 17 bases in between. The CDR3 runs 17 residues. Germline V gene lookup returns CDR1 SGDLS and CDR2 YYNGEE. The CDR3 coding sequence is TGTGCCAGCAGCGTAGCTGCCCAGGGCCGGGGGTACAATGAGCAGTTCTTC. The encoded protein is CASSVAAQGRGYNEQFF.

The chain couples TRBV23-1 to TRBJ2-2; D uncertain. TRBV23-1 is flagged as an ORF with uncertain function. V lost 8 bases to trimming and J lost 5 bases, with 3 bases between them. The CDR3 runs 10 residues. The DNA for the CDR3 is TGCGCCAGCCGTACCGGGGAGCTGTTTTTT. Translated, it gives CASRTGELFF.

The chain uses TRBV30 and TRBJ1-5; weak D call: TRBD1 (5 bases). Germline V gene sequence: CDR1 GTSNPN, CDR2 SVGIG (reference sequence). V was trimmed by 2 bases and J by 5 bases, leaving 16 bases between them. The CDR3 loop spans 15 amino acids. In DNA form, the CDR3 reads TGTGCCTGGAGTCCACCCAATGACAGATATCAGCCCCAGCATTTT. This translates into CAWSPPNDRYQPQHF.

This clone appeared once. The chain joins TRBV4-1 to TRBJ1-5; D is possibly TRBD1 (5 bases). Looked up from germline, CDR1 is MGHRA and CDR2 is YSYEKL. V lost 6 bases to trimming and J lost 5 bases, with 20 bases between them. The CDR3 length is 16 residues. CDR3 nucleotide sequence: TGCGCCAGCAGTCTCGCTGTCGGGACGGACTATCAGCCCCAGCATTTT. It specifies CASSLAVGTDYQPQHF.

The chain couples TRBV7-9 to TRBJ2-3, with D perhaps TRBD1 or TRBD2 (5 bases each). V lost 0 bases and J lost 2, with 9 bases in between. Germline values: CDR1 SEHNR, CDR2 FQNEAQ (reference sequence). The CDR3 spans 15 residues. CDR3: CASSLAGVHTDTQYF. The CDR3 bases are TGTGCCAGCAGCTTAGCGGGGGTTCACACAGATACGCAGTATTTT. The full variable domain, in which reference TRBV7-9 and TRBJ2-3 provide the parts outside the CDR3, is DTGVSQNPRHKITKRGQNVTFRCDPISEHNRLYWYRQTLGQGPEFLTYFQNEAQLEKSRLLSDRFSAERPKGSFSTLEIQRTEQGDSAMYLCASSLAGVHTDTQYFGPGTRLTVL.

The V and J genes are TRBV27 and TRBJ2-1, with 8 bases aligning to TRBD1. Germline V gene sequence: CDR1 MNHEY, CDR2 SMNVEV (reference sequence). The ends lost 6 bases at V and 5 bases at J; junction bases unmatched: 12. The CDR3 has 16 residues. This chain's CDR3 is CASRPGTGQTHNEQFF. CDR3 bases: TGTGCCAGCAGACCCGGGACAGGTCAAACCCACAATGAGCAGTTCTTC.

This chain uses TRBV29-1 with TRBJ2-2, with D maybe TRBD2 (5 bases). V gave up 7 bases and J gave up 5 bases, with 14 bases separating them. From germline, CDR1 is SQVTM and CDR2 ANQGSEA. The CDR3 covers 13 residues. CDR3 protein: CSAEGVVTGELFF. The DNA for the CDR3 is TGCAGCGCCGAGGGAGTAGTAACCGGGGAGCTGTTTTTT.

This sequence joins TRBV19 and TRBJ2-1, with 7 bases lining up with TRBD2. Germline V lookup: CDR1 LNHDA, CDR2 SQIVND (reference sequence). This CDR3 region has 15 residues. Trimming cost V 3 bases and J 7 bases; bases outside gene matches: 9. CDR3 nucleotides: TGTGCCAGTAGTATCTTGGGGGGAGGGCCTAATGAGCAGTTCTTC. Protein product: CASSILGGGPNEQFF.